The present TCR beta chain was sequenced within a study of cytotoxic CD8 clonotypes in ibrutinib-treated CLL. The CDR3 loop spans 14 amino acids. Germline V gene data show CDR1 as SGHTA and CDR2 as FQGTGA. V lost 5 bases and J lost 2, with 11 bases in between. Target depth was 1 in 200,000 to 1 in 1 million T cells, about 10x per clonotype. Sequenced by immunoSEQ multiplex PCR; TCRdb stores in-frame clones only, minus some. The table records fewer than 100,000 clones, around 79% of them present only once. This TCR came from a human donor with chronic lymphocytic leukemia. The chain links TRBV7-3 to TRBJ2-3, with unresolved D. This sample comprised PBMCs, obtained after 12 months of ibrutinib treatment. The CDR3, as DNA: TGTGCCAGCAGCCCCCGGTCTCACACAGATACGCAGTATTTT. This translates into CASSPRSHTDTQYF.